Each of the 32 T cell receptor beta chains below was sequenced from the same sample in a study of OX40 agonist ivuxolimab in advanced cancers. The assay was immunoSEQ multiplex PCR, and TCRdb's table has in-frame clones only and misses some. The data show approximately 38,000 clones, more than 75% seen once. This specimen consisted of CD4+ or CD8+ T cells sorted from blood, obtained in a trial of the OX40 agonist ivuxolimab. The receptors come from an adult with an advanced solid tumor such as melanoma, head and neck, liver or kidney cancer.

This rearrangement joins TRBV7-6 to TRBJ2-5; 7 nucleotides line up with TRBD2. This CDR3 has 13 residues. Germline trimming cut 6 bases from V and 0 bases from J; bases unmatched to any gene: 1. The germline CDR1 and CDR2 sequences are SGHVS and FNYEAQ. In DNA, the CDR3 is TGTGCCAGCAGTGGGGGGGACCAAGAGACCCAGTACTTC. It codes for CASSGGDQETQYF.

The chain uses TRBV19 and TRBJ2-7, with D tentatively TRBD2 (5 bases). CDR1 is LNHDA and CDR2 is SQIVND in the germline V gene (reference sequence). Trimming cost V 6 bases and J 1 base, with 16 bases left between them. There are 15 residues in the CDR3. The CDR3 DNA follows: TGTGCCAGTAGGTCTCTGGACCGGACTTCCTACGAGCAGTACTTC. Protein sequence: CASRSLDRTSYEQYF.

V usage is TRBV19 and J usage is TRBJ1-1, with 8 bases that match TRBD1. CDR3 length equals 15 residues. J lost 1 base, V lost 1 base, and 2 bases had no gene match. Germline lookup yields CDR1 LNHDA and CDR2 SQIVND (reference sequence). CDR3 sequence (DNA): TGTGCCAGTAGTATAGGACAGGGGTGGAACACTGAAGCTTTCTTT. It translates to CASSIGQGWNTEAFF.

The chain has TRBV9 and TRBJ1-5; D is possibly TRBD1 (5 bases). Germline V gene lookup returns CDR1 SGDLS and CDR2 YYNGEE. The ends were cut back, 3 bases at V and 3 bases at J, with 7 bases in the middle. This CDR3 region has 13 residues. The CDR3 coding sequence is TGTGCCAGCAGCGCGGGGCACAATCAGCCCCAGCATTTT. This gives the protein CASSAGHNQPQHF.

This chain uses TRBV6-5 with TRBJ2-1, with D unclear. Deletions cut 2 bases from V and 5 bases from J, with 13 bases between. This CDR3 comprises 15 residues. CDR1 and CDR2 (germline): MNHEY, SVGAGI. The CDR3 loop is CASSYRAWVDNEQFF. The DNA for the CDR3 is TGTGCCAGCAGTTACCGGGCGTGGGTTGACAATGAGCAGTTCTTC.

The V and J genes are TRBV9 and TRBJ2-3; TRBD2 matches at 7 bases. This CDR3 has 15 residues. Germline lookup yields CDR1 SGDLS and CDR2 YYNGEE. V lost 0 bases and J lost 2; bases outside the gene matches: 3. CDR3 sequence: CASSVELAFTDTQYF. CDR3 bases: TGTGCCAGCAGCGTAGAACTAGCGTTCACAGATACGCAGTATTTT. Full variable domain (missing parts from reference TRBV9 and TRBJ2-3): DSGVTQTPKHLITATGQRVTLRCSPRSGDLSVYWYQQSLDQGLQFLIQYYNGEERAKGNILERFSAQQFPDLHSELNLSSLELGDSALYFCASSVELAFTDTQYFGPGTRLTVL.

The genes are TRBV9 and TRBJ2-2; weak D call: TRBD2 (6 bases). The germline V and J ends were trimmed by 0 bases and 5 bases, with 14 bases remaining between them. CDR1 and CDR2 (germline): SGDLS, YYNGEE. CDR3 length equals 16 residues. The CDR3, as DNA: TGTGCCAGCAGCGTAGACCCCGGGAGAGGTACCGGGGAGCTGTTTTTT. This gives the protein CASSVDPGRGTGELFF. Complete variable domain (other parts from reference TRBV9 and TRBJ2-2): DSGVTQTPKHLITATGQRVTLRCSPRSGDLSVYWYQQSLDQGLQFLIQYYNGEERAKGNILERFSAQQFPDLHSELNLSSLELGDSALYFCASSVDPGRGTGELFFGEGSRLTVL.

The V call is TRBV5-1, the J call TRBJ2-3; 11 bases match TRBD1. The trim removed 0 bases at V and 6 bases at J, leaving 6 bases unmatched. This CDR3 is 16 amino acids long. The germline gives CDR1 SGHRS, CDR2 YFSETQ. Written as DNA, the CDR3 is TGCGCCAGCAGCTTGGACGGGACAGGGGGTTCTGATACGCAGTATTTT. Its translation is CASSLDGTGGSDTQYF.

In nucleotides, the CDR3 is TGTGCCAGTAGTATATTGTCTTCCTACAATGAGCAGTTCTTC. Protein: CASSILSSYNEQFF. The chain couples TRBV19 to TRBJ2-1; D remains unclear. This CDR3 region has 14 residues. Germline loops: CDR1 LNHDA, CDR2 SQIVND (reference sequence). The ends were cut back, 2 bases at V and 1 base at J, with 6 bases in the middle.

This sequence joins TRBV6-6 and TRBJ2-3; 7 nucleotides line up with TRBD1. Germline CDR1 reads MNHNY; CDR2 reads SVGAGI (reference sequence). Trimming cost V 6 bases and J 5 bases; bases outside gene matches: 11. The CDR3 has 15 residues. CDR3 in amino acids: CASRERQGAVDTQYF. The DNA of the CDR3 is TGTGCCAGCAGGGAGAGACAGGGTGCTGTAGATACGCAGTATTTT.

This chain connects TRBV7-2 to TRBJ2-1, with 7 bases lining up with TRBD2. V dropped 3 bases and J dropped 3; count of bases not matched to a gene: 2. The CDR3 runs 14 residues. Germline values: CDR1 SGHTA, CDR2 FQGNSA. CDR3 sequence: CASSLAGVYNEQFF. CDR3 bases: TGTGCCAGCAGCTTGGCGGGAGTCTACAATGAGCAGTTCTTC. The complete variable domain, with remaining parts taken from reference TRBV7-2 and TRBJ2-1, reads GAGVSQSPSNKVTEKGKDVELRCDPISGHTALYWYRQSLGQGLEFLIYFQGNSAPDKSGLPSDRFSAERTGGSVSTLTIQRTQQEDSAVYLCASSLAGVYNEQFFGPGTRLTVL.

This clone appeared a few times. This chain links TRBV28 with TRBJ1-1, with D maybe TRBD1 (5 bases). This CDR3 contains 22 residues. Trimming took 2 bases from V and 0 from J, leaving 31 bases between them. CDR1 and CDR2 (germline): MDHEN, SYDVKM. As DNA, the CDR3 is TGTGCCAGCAGTTTAGGTTACCGTATGGGACCTCCTGCTAGTTACATGAACACTGAAGCTTTCTTT. Its protein product is CASSLGYRMGPPASYMNTEAFF. The variable domain in full, completed from reference TRBV28 and TRBJ1-1, reads DVKVTQSSRYLVKRTGEKVFLECVQDMDHENMFWYRQDPGLGLRLIYFSYDVKMKEKGDIPEGYSVSREKKERFSLILESASTNQTSMYLCASSLGYRMGPPASYMNTEAFFGQGTRLTVV.

J is TRBJ1-3 and V is TRBV2; D perhaps matches TRBD1 (5 bases). Trimming removed 2 bases at V and 3 bases at J, with 8 bases between. Germline V gene data show CDR1 as SNHLY and CDR2 as FYNNEI. The length of the CDR3 is 14 residues. CDR3 in amino acids: CASSESGFGNTIYF. CDR3 nucleotides: TGTGCCAGCAGTGAATCAGGGTTTGGAAACACCATATATTTT.

The gene calls are TRBV6-6 and TRBJ2-6, with D hard to call. Per germline, CDR1 MNHNY and CDR2 SVGAGI (reference sequence). The CDR3 length is 15 residues. With 0 bases removed from V and 2 bases from J, the gap between germline ends came to 5 bases. CDR3 nucleotide sequence: TGTGCCAGCAGTTACTCGCTGCCTGGGGCCAACGTCCTGACTTTC. This codes for CASSYSLPGANVLTF.

This chain connects TRBV2 to TRBJ2-1; 14 bases map to TRBD2. V gave up 7 bases and J gave up 8 bases; unmatched junction bases: 4. Germline CDR1 SNHLY, CDR2 FYNNEI. CDR3 length: 14 residues. DNA for the CDR3: TGTGCCAGCACCGGGACTAGCGGGAGCTATGAGCAGTTCTTC. Residues: CASTGTSGSYEQFF.

This clone was picked up one time. The chain carries TRBV2 and TRBJ2-3, with TRBD2 as a possible D gene (6 bases). CDR3 length: 13 amino acids. CDR1 is SNHLY and CDR2 is FYNNEI in the germline V gene. Trimming pared 0 bases from V and 5 bases from J, leaving 6 bases between. CDR3 nucleotide sequence: TGTGCCAGCAGTGAAGCGGAGGGAGATACGCAGTATTTT. Translated: CASSEAEGDTQYF.

The chain employs TRBV7-6 and TRBJ2-2; TRBD1 is a possible D gene (6 bases). Germline CDR1 and CDR2: SGHVS and FNYEAQ. Trimming took off 10 bases at V and 0 bases at J, with 12 bases between the two ends. The CDR3 has 14 amino acids. Here the CDR3 reads CATAKGANTGELFF. As DNA, the CDR3 is TGTGCCACCGCTAAGGGGGCGAACACCGGGGAGCTGTTTTTT.

The chain uses TRBV2 and TRBJ2-1; maybe TRBD2 (6 bases). V was clipped by 6 bases and J by 4 bases, with 19 bases between them. The CDR3 sequence is 16 residues long. Per the germline V gene, CDR1 is SNHLY and CDR2 is FYNNEI. CDR3 DNA sequence: TGTGCCAGCAGCCGTCTCGGGGGAAGAGGATACAATGAGCAGTTCTTC. It is translated as CASSRLGGRGYNEQFF. Variable domain in full (rest from reference TRBV2 and TRBJ2-1): EPEVTQTPSHQVTQMGQEVILRCVPISNHLYFYWYRQILGQKVEFLVSFYNNEISEKSEIFDDQFSVERPDGSNFTLKIRSTKLEDSAMYFCASSRLGGRGYNEQFFGPGTRLTVL.

V usage is TRBV11-2 and J usage is TRBJ1-6, with TRBD1 matching 9 bases. The length of the CDR3 is 14 residues. V shed 5 bases and J 9 bases; nucleotides not matched to a gene: 5. In germline, CDR1 is SGHAT, CDR2 FQNNGV. This CDR3 is CASSQQGASSPLHF. In DNA form, the CDR3 reads TGTGCCAGCAGCCAACAGGGGGCGAGTTCACCCCTCCACTTT.

V usage is TRBV7-6 and J usage is TRBJ2-1; 7 bases are shared with TRBD2. This CDR3 spans 17 amino acids. Losses at the gene ends were 3 bases for V and 4 bases for J; bases not matched to a gene: 12. Germline V CDR1 and CDR2: SGHVS, FNYEAQ. CDR3 DNA: TGTGCCAGCAGCTTTAGTGGGGGGGGACCGATTTACAATGAGCAGTTCTTC. Translated, it gives CASSFSGGGPIYNEQFF.

V gene TRBV28 combines with J gene TRBJ1-5; 10 nucleotides line up with TRBD1. Germline CDR1 MDHEN, CDR2 SYDVKM. The CDR3 runs to 13 residues. V was clipped by 9 bases and J by 6 bases; unmatched bases: 5. The CDR3 region is CASWTGGSQPQHF. CDR3 bases: TGTGCCAGTTGGACAGGGGGAAGTCAGCCCCAGCATTTT.

The chain employs TRBV5-4 and TRBJ2-5, with D possibly TRBD1 on 5 matching bases. The germline V gene has CDR1 SGHNT and CDR2 YYREEE (reference sequence). V was cut by 0 bases and J by 1 base, with 7 bases left in between. This CDR3 has 14 amino acids. CDR3 loop: CASSLGGRQETQYF. The CDR3 coding sequence is TGTGCCAGCAGCTTGGGGGGCCGCCAAGAGACCCAGTACTTC.

The chain joins TRBV11-3 to TRBJ2-7; tentative D call: TRBD1 (5 bases). Trimming took 5 bases from V and 3 from J, leaving 14 bases between them. CDR1 and CDR2 from the germline V gene are SGHNT and YENEEA. The CDR3 runs 14 residues. DNA of the CDR3: TGTGCCAGCAGCCGTCTGGGGCAGGACTACGAGCAGTACTTC. It yields the protein CASSRLGQDYEQYF.

In its sample, this clone was seen once. The chain couples TRBV7-3 to TRBJ2-2, with D maybe TRBD2 (6 bases). Trimming stripped 4 bases from V and 0 bases from J, with 12 bases between. Per germline, CDR1 SGHTA and CDR2 FQGTGA. The CDR3 contains 16 residues. Written as DNA, the CDR3 is TGTGCCAGCAGCTCCCCTGGCGGGACGAACACCGGGGAGCTGTTTTTT. Encoded protein: CASSSPGGTNTGELFF. Combining the CDR3 with reference TRBV7-3 and TRBJ2-2 gives the whole variable domain GAGVSQTPSNKVTEKGKYVELRCDPISGHTALYWYRQSLGQGPEFLIYFQGTGAADDSGLPNDRFFAVRPEGSVSTLKIQRTERGDSAVYLCASSSPGGTNTGELFFGEGSRLTVL.

The rearrangement links TRBV14 to TRBJ2-7; the match to TRBD1 covers 7 bases. With V trimmed by 2 bases and J by 4 bases, 11 bases remained unmatched. The germline V gene has CDR1 SGHDN and CDR2 FVKESK. The CDR3 runs 16 residues. The CDR3 protein is CASSQREGTVPYEQYF. CDR3 in DNA: TGTGCCAGCAGCCAAAGGGAAGGGACAGTGCCTTACGAGCAGTACTTC.

This chain links TRBV6-1 with TRBJ2-3, with D tentatively TRBD2 (6 bases). With 4 bases removed from V and 8 bases from J, the gap between germline ends came to 19 bases. CDR1 MNHNS and CDR2 SASEGT come from the germline V gene. This CDR3 contains 15 residues. The CDR3 sequence is CASSGNTLNSGTQYF. CDR3 bases: TGTGCCAGCAGTGGAAATACCCTAAATAGCGGTACGCAGTATTTT.

The chain joins TRBV7-6 to TRBJ2-7; 8 positions agree with TRBD2. Germline values: CDR1 SGHVS, CDR2 FNYEAQ. J gave up 0 bases and V 3 bases, and 1 base lay outside the gene matches. This CDR3 region has 14 residues. The CDR3: CASSFSGGSYEQYF. DNA for the CDR3: TGTGCCAGCAGCTTCAGCGGGGGCTCCTACGAGCAGTACTTC.

The rearrangement joins TRBV27 to TRBJ2-3, with no clear D. The CDR3 contains 14 residues. Per germline, CDR1 MNHEY and CDR2 SMNVEV (reference sequence). V was cut by 5 bases and J by 0 bases, with 9 bases left in between. The CDR3 nucleotides are TGTGCCAGCAGTCCTCCATATAGCACAGATACGCAGTATTTT. The encoded protein is CASSPPYSTDTQYF.

This clone was counted once. The chain combines TRBV6-1 with TRBJ1-1; the D is unclear. The CDR3 has 13 amino acids. Germline CDR1 and CDR2: MNHNS and SASEGT. Trimming stripped 4 bases from V and 1 base from J, with 7 bases between. The CDR3 protein is CASSVQKNTEAFF. In DNA form, the CDR3 reads TGTGCCAGCAGTGTACAGAAGAACACTGAAGCTTTCTTT.

This chain links TRBV5-8 with TRBJ2-7; possible D gene TRBD1, 6 bases. This CDR3 contains 18 residues. CDR1 SGHTS and CDR2 YDEGEE come from the germline V gene. Trimming cost V 2 bases and J 3 bases, with 24 bases left between them. CDR3 coding DNA: TGTGCCAGCAGCTTTGTATTTTCAGGGACATATACCCTCTACGAGCAGTACTTC. Translation: CASSFVFSGTYTLYEQYF.

In this sample, this clone turned up once. CDR3 in DNA: TGTGCCAGCAGCTTCTACCCTGGTCCCTATGGCTACACCTTC. Translation: CASSFYPGPYGYTF. The rearrangement joins TRBV16 to TRBJ1-2; the D is unclear. The CDR3 covers 14 residues. The V end lost 5 bases, the J end lost 4 bases, and 14 bases lay between the germline ends. The germline gives CDR1 KGHSY, CDR2 FQNENV.

This clone occurred once. The chain is built from TRBV5-4 and TRBJ2-3; no clear D gene. This CDR3 spans 16 amino acids. V lost 1 base and J 2 bases, leaving 14 bases between the germline ends. Germline lookup yields CDR1 SGHNT and CDR2 YYREEE (reference sequence). CDR3 sequence reads: CASSLSSSQTTDTQYF. The CDR3 nucleotides are TGTGCCAGCAGCTTGTCCTCCTCCCAAACCACAGATACGCAGTATTTT.